The T cell receptor (beta chain) under discussion was sequenced for a study of shared clonotypes between healthy human individuals. Points from the study as a whole: Generally, estimated richness proved larger in naive subsets than it did in memory subsets.

As processed by the authors: There were no quality scores in the junction-only immunoSEQ sequences, so filtering differed. Sequenced by immunoSEQ multiplex PCR; TCRdb stores in-frame clones only, minus some. V, J and clone size reflect that table, while D and trimming were determined from the DNA. The data show under 650,000 clones, 90% to 96% seen once. This CDR3 is built from 15 residues. Germline CDR1 is SGHNT and CDR2 is YYREEE (reference sequence). The V end lost 5 bases, the J end lost 5 bases, and 20 bases lay between the germline ends. On this clone: Its antigen remains unknown.

Sequenced material: naive CD4+ T cells sorted from blood. This sample's subset: CD45RA+ positively selected. The TCR was taken from a woman in her twenties or thirties in good health. The chain is built from TRBV5-4 and TRBJ2-7, with D maybe TRBD1 (6 bases). The CDR3 protein is CASSSGQRSGNEQYF. CDR3 nucleotide sequence: TGTGCCAGCAGTTCGGGACAACGATCGGGAAACGAGCAGTACTTC.